This is a list of T cell receptor beta chains from one sample in a study of T cells after yellow fever vaccination. TCRdb passed the 5' RACE reads through MiXCR, listing each CDR3 protein once. Of under 600,000 distinct CDR3 sequences listed, 21% are singletons. The specimen was PBMCs, collected around 3 weeks after the first yellow fever vaccination. The origin of the receptors is a man between 18 and 35 years old who received the YFV17D yellow fever vaccine. CDR3s include the opening cysteine and the closing phenylalanine or tryptophan. The D gene is left open where the match is weak. Only part of the rows carry a size: once, few, many, or a class if the clone is expanded.

>TRBD2|TRBV5-1|TRBJ2-5|NA
TGCGCCAGCAGCTTAGCGGGGGGCCAACAAGAGACCCAGTACTTC
CASSLAGGQQETQYF
>TRBD1|TRBV29-1|TRBJ1-4|NA
TGCAGCGTGTCGTACAGGGGGGAAAAACTGTTTTTT
CSVSYRGEKLFF
>NA|TRBV7-9|TRBJ2-1|NA
TGTGCCAGCAGCAAACAGGGTAATGAGCAGTTCTTC
CASSKQGNEQFF
>NA|TRBV6-5|TRBJ2-7|NA
NA
CASSSSGQGVEYF
>TRBD1|TRBV10-3|TRBJ1-2|few
TGTGCCATCCGACAGGGGGAATATGGCTACACCTTC
CAIRQGEYGYTF
>NA|TRBV12-3/TRBV12-4|TRBJ2-3|few
TGTGCCAGCAGTTCCCCGGGACCAAGCACAGATACGCAGTATTTT
CASSSPGPSTDTQYF
>NA|TRBV5-1|TRBJ1-6|NA
TGCGCCAGCAGCTTGGACAGTGCCGCCAGCTCCTATAATTCACCCCTCCACTTT
CASSLDSAASSYNSPLHF
>NA|TRBV4-2|TRBJ1-4|few
TGTGCCAGCAGCCAAGATCATAAACAGGTTGGGGAAAAACTGTTTTTT
CASSQDHKQVGEKLFF
>TRBD2|TRBV10-2|TRBJ2-2|many
TGCGCCAGCCGAACTAGCGGGGGGCCGGGCGGGGAGCTGTTTTTT
CASRTSGGPGGELFF
>NA|TRBV4-1|TRBJ2-7|NA
TGCGCCAGCAGCTACCGGGCCCCGGAGAACGAGCAGTACTTC
CASSYRAPENEQYF
>NA|TRBV20-1|TRBJ1-4|few
TGCAGTGCTAGAGTTTTCTCATATGACCAGAATGAAAAACTGTTTTTT
CSARVFSYDQNEKLFF
>TRBD2|TRBV5-1|TRBJ2-7|many
TGCGCCAGCAGCTTGGTCACTAGCGGGAGCGGAGAGCAGTACTTC
CASSLVTSGSGEQYF
>TRBD1|TRBV5-1|TRBJ2-1|few
TGCGCCAGCAGCTTGGGACAGGGTAAGGAGCAGTTCTTC
CASSLGQGKEQFF
>NA|TRBV18|TRBJ1-4|few
TGTGCCAGCTCGCCAGACTTGAAAGAAAAACTGTTTTTT
CASSPDLKEKLFF
>NA|TRBV6-5|TRBJ2-3|NA
TGTGCCAGCAGTTACGACGCGGGAGATACGCAGTATTTT
CASSYDAGDTQYF
>NA|TRBV4-1|TRBJ2-5|NA
TGCGCCAGCAGCCAAGATGGTTTGTCGAAGTACTTC
CASSQDGLSKYF
>NA|TRBV2|TRBJ2-3|NA
TGTGCCAGCAGCGACAGGAGTGGGTTTAGCACAGATACGCAGTATTTT
CASSDRSGFSTDTQYF
>NA|TRBV6-2/TRBV6-3|TRBJ2-1|NA
TGTGCCAGCAGTTATAGGGGGGTAACGAGGGGGTTCAGCTCCTACAATGAGCAGTTCTTC
CASSYRGVTRGFSSYNEQFF
>NA|TRBV7-2|TRBJ1-3|NA
TGTGCCAGCAGCTCGGCCTCCGGAAACACCATATATTTT
CASSSASGNTIYF
>TRBD2|TRBV7-2|TRBJ2-4|few
TGTGCCAGCAGCCAAATTAGCGGGGGGGCCAAAAACATTCAGTACTTC
CASSQISGGAKNIQYF